The T cell receptor (beta chain) described here comes from a study of a mutant IDH1 vaccine in newly diagnosed glioma. Repertoires were generated with immunoSEQ multiplex PCR, while TCRdb's copy carries only in-frame clones and drops some. This sample has some 59,000 clones, with approximately 80% found just once. A few counts support this clone. Noted time point: baseline, week 1 (first vaccination visit). The treatment denotes: pre-vaccination baseline after standard-of-care therapy. From germline, CDR1 is MNHNS and CDR2 SASEGT. V lost 3 bases to trimming and J lost 8 bases, with 8 bases between them. The CDR3 has 13 residues.

This TCR was recovered from a man between 18 and 29 years old with glioma. The sample was PBMCs, taken from a glioma patient treated with radiotherapy, temozolomide or both. The V gene is TRBV6-1, the J gene TRBJ1-6, with D possibly being TRBD1 (5 bases). The CDR3 DNA sequence: TGTGCCAGCAGTGATTTAGGGGATTCACCCCTCCACTTT. It specifies CASSDLGDSPLHF.